This T cell receptor (beta chain) was sequenced in a study of T cell repertoires in cytomegalovirus infection. Study-wide background: It was the public TCR beta signatures that indicated both CMV infection and matching HLA type.

The study, taken as a whole, reports: The cumulative frequency of public TCR beta families identified carriers of CMV plus the relevant HLA. HLA-C-restricted CMV-specific TCR beta clonotypes were dominant in the ex vivo response.

In TCRdb, the reads were re-called with MiXCR into one record per CDR3 protein. The sample has about half a million distinct CDR3 sequences; 25% to 35% are singletons. The CDR3 runs 13 residues. V lost 6 bases to trimming and J lost 2 bases; unmatched junction nucleotides: 4. Germline assignment: CDR1 MNHNS and CDR2 SASEGT. Regarding this clonotype: Its antigen remains unknown.

The specimen comprised cultured PBMCs, sampled from culture after CMV antigen stimulation. The receptor was derived from a human donor in good health (CMV status not recorded). Some clones in this sample may be carry-over from other donors' samples. This chain uses TRBV6-1 with TRBJ2-7; 7 nucleotides align to TRBD2. CDR3 in amino acids: CASSRDYPYEQYV. The CDR3 DNA is TGTGCCAGCAGCCGGGACTATCCCTACGAGCAGTACGTC.